This T cell receptor beta chain was profiled in a study of T cell repertoires in cytomegalovirus infection. Study information: Public TCR beta signatures indicated both CMV infection and matching HLA type.

This clonotype was counted many times. The antigen remains unidentified. Study results and limitations: Public TCR beta family frequency separated CMV-and-HLA carriers, including in an independent cohort.

TCRdb re-called the reads through MiXCR, storing one row per CDR3 protein. The data contain hundreds of thousands of distinct CDR3 sequences, roughly 26% of them seen just once; the ten biggest clones take up 8%. Germline V gene lookup returns CDR1 SGHVS and CDR2 FQNEAQ. CDR3 length: 18 residues. V shed 1 base and J 0 bases; nucleotides not matched to a gene: 7. This sequence joins TRBV7-8 and TRBJ2-3; 10 positions match TRBD2. Sequenced material: CD8+ T cells from PBMCs. This TCR derives from a human donor in good health (CMV status not recorded). Some clones in this sample may be carry-over from other donors' samples. As DNA, the CDR3 is TGTGCCAGCAGCTTAGAGGTGCTAGCGGGGGCCAGCACAGATACGCAGTATTTT. It translates to CASSLEVLAGASTDTQYF.